The source of this T cell receptor beta chain is a study of T-cell memory formation after mild COVID-19. Study-level results: The SARS-CoV-2 specificity of second-wave clones reaching peak at day 37 remained unverified.

One entry per CDR3 protein, called by TCRdb with MiXCR from the 5' RACE reads. The sample holds roughly 500,000 distinct CDR3 sequences, roughly 22% seen once. Notes on this clonotype: Antigen: not known.

Trimming shortened V by 4 bases and J by 5 bases, and 15 bases separated the two germline ends. In germline, CDR1 is MGHRA, CDR2 YSYEKL. CDR3 size: 14 residues. Sequencing was done on a sample of PBMCs or a T cell subset sorted from them (not recorded which). The receptor was derived from an adult woman who had mild COVID-19 (a few samples of this study predate the infection). Cell type and time point are not known. J is TRBJ2-7 and V is TRBV4-1; D gene unclear. The CDR3 here is CASSRITQVDEQYF. CDR3 bases: TGCGCCAGCAGCCGTATTACCCAGGTCGACGAGCAGTACTTC.